The clone carrying this T cell receptor beta chain was found a few times. Its target is unknown. Regions amplified from RNA transcripts were the TCR beta CDR3 regions. With the HTBI primer set, the TCR CDR3 went through a first round of RT-PCR. One entry per CDR3 protein results from TCRdb running MiXCR on the multiplex PCR reads. Altogether approximately 300,000 distinct CDR3 sequences are present, over 15% being singletons, with the ten largest covering over 45%. These data belong to a study of T cells in Graves' hyperthyroidism and ophthalmopathy. Overall study results and limits: The blood repertoire included most of the expanded thyroid clonotypes above 0.001.

The CDR3 is 13 amino acids. V was cut by 7 bases and J by 4 bases, with 11 bases left in between. Ophthalmopathy cases scored 3 or more on the Clinical Activity Score and 4 or more on NOSPECS grade, with duration below 3 months. Diagnoses were made from clinical symptoms, serum measures (thyroxine and TRAb), thyroid ultrasound and orbital computed tomography. The receptor was derived from a woman aged 55-69 years with Graves' ophthalmopathy. The J gene is TRBJ1-3, the V gene TRBV12-3 or TRBV12-4; D unresolved. Material: blood. CDR3 in amino acids: CASTLRSGNTIYF. Here the CDR3 DNA reads TGTGCCAGCACCCTTCGCTCCGGAAACACCATATATTTT.